The 26 T cell receptor beta chains presented below share a single source sample, sequenced in a study of T cells in pancreatic ductal adenocarcinoma. Some clones are missing from TCRdb's copy, which holds only in-frame ones; the method was immunoSEQ multiplex PCR. This sample has 16,000 or so clones, with 90% to 95% found just once. No neoadjuvant therapy was given to the selected pancreatic ductal adenocarcinoma patients before their surgery. Specimen: PBMCs. The source is a human donor with pancreatic ductal adenocarcinoma.

The rearrangement joins TRBV5-4 to TRBJ1-1; 7 nucleotides align to TRBD1. The CDR3 covers 14 residues. Germline-derived CDR1 and CDR2 are SGHNT and YYREEE (reference sequence). Losses at the gene ends were 4 bases for V and 3 bases for J; bases not matched to a gene: 6. CDR3 residues: CASSTLQGYTEAFF. In DNA, the CDR3 is TGTGCCAGCAGCACCTTACAGGGGTACACTGAAGCTTTCTTT.

This clone has more than one count but fewer than ten. The chain recombines TRBV19 with TRBJ2-6; 10 positions match TRBD1. The germline V gene has CDR1 LNHDA and CDR2 SQIVND (reference sequence). The ends lost 5 bases at V and 0 bases at J; junction bases unmatched: 10. The CDR3 spans 19 residues. The CDR3, as DNA: TGTGCCAGTAGTTCGGGAGACAGGGGGCCCTCCTCTGGGGCCAACGTCCTGACTTTC. Protein sequence: CASSSGDRGPSSGANVLTF.

This chain joins TRBV15 and TRBJ2-2; 15 bases align to TRBD2. This CDR3 comprises 19 residues. V shed 3 bases, J shed 4 bases, and the junction held 9 bases outside the gene matches. Germline CDR1 and CDR2: LNHNV and YYDKDF (reference sequence). The CDR3 here is CATSSSPGLAGGSTGELFF. CDR3 in DNA: TGTGCCACCAGCAGTAGTCCGGGACTAGCGGGAGGCTCCACCGGGGAGCTGTTTTTT.

V gene TRBV7-9 combines with J gene TRBJ2-1; the match to TRBD1 covers 10 bases. The CDR3 has 15 amino acids. Germline V gene lookup returns CDR1 SEHNR and CDR2 FQNEAQ (reference sequence). Unmatched junction bases numbered 8, after V lost 4 bases and J lost 8 bases. This chain's CDR3 is CASSWGQGMSDEQFF. Here the CDR3 DNA reads TGTGCCAGCAGCTGGGGACAGGGGATGAGTGATGAGCAGTTCTTC.

The CDR3 DNA reads TGCGCCAGCGCCGTATCCGGGAGCGCTGAAGCTTTCTTT. It encodes CASAVSGSAEAFF. V usage is TRBV5-1 and J usage is TRBJ1-1, with no clear D. CDR3 length: 13 residues. Trimming stripped 7 bases from V and 6 bases from J, with 16 bases between. CDR1 SGHRS and CDR2 YFSETQ come from the germline V gene.

The chain recombines TRBV6-1 with TRBJ2-1; 11 nucleotides line up with TRBD2. In germline, CDR1 is MNHNS, CDR2 SASEGT. Trimming removed 7 bases from V and 1 base from J; junction bases left unmatched: 3. The CDR3 spans 15 residues. CDR3 protein: CASIAGGRSYNEQFF. The CDR3 nucleotides are TGTGCCAGCATAGCGGGAGGGAGGTCCTACAATGAGCAGTTCTTC.

V gene TRBV12-5 combines with J gene TRBJ2-3, with 9 bases that match TRBD1. J lost 5 bases, V lost 4 bases, and 4 bases had no gene match. Germline loops: CDR1 LGHNT, CDR2 FRNRAP. This CDR3 spans 14 amino acids. The CDR3 DNA sequence: TGTGCTAGTGGTTCCGGACAGGGGAGAGATACGCAGTATTTT. It translates to CASGSGQGRDTQYF.

The genes are TRBV7-2 and TRBJ2-1, with 15 bases lining up with TRBD2. With V trimmed by 0 bases and J by 0 bases, 12 bases remained unmatched. The V gene's germline CDR1 is SGHTA and CDR2 FQGNSA. The length of the CDR3 is 22 residues. Here the CDR3 DNA reads TGTGCCAGCAGCTTAGCAATCCCGGGACTAGCGGGGGGACGCAGCTCCTACAATGAGCAGTTCTTC. Its protein is CASSLAIPGLAGGRSSYNEQFF.

The chain combines TRBV21-1 with TRBJ2-1. TRBV21-1 counts as a pseudogene. The CDR3 is 18 residues long. CDR3 region: CASSIRIFVVSSYNEQFF. For the CDR3, the DNA is TGTGCCAGCAGCATTCGGATTTTCGTCGTAAGCTCCTACAATGAGCAGTTCTTC.

The chain employs TRBV9 and TRBJ1-4, with D possibly being TRBD1 (5 bases). V lost 7 bases, J lost 0 bases, and 13 bases lay in between. Germline V gene sequence: CDR1 SGDLS, CDR2 YYNGEE. CDR3 length: 15 residues. For the CDR3, the DNA is TGTGCCAGCGGCCGGGGCGGTGCAACTAATGAAAAACTGTTTTTT. As protein: CASGRGGATNEKLFF.

The chain links TRBV11-2 to TRBJ2-7; 12 positions agree with TRBD2. Germline CDR1 and CDR2: SGHAT and FQNNGV. V shed 6 bases and J 1 base; nucleotides not matched to a gene: 16. The CDR3 totals 19 residues. CDR3 DNA: TGTGCCAGCAGTCCTTCTCCTAGCGGGAGGGCCGGTTCGTCCTACGAGCAGTACTTC. Protein sequence: CASSPSPSGRAGSSYEQYF.

This sequence joins TRBV6-5 and TRBJ1-5; a weak D match, TRBD1 (6 bases). The germline V gene has CDR1 MNHEY and CDR2 SVGAGI. This CDR3 has 14 residues. Deletions cut 9 bases from V and 0 bases from J, with 12 bases between. CDR3 sequence (DNA): TGTGCCAGGGGCCACAGGGTTAGCAATCAGCCCCAGCATTTT. Translation: CARGHRVSNQPQHF.

The chain has TRBV9 and TRBJ2-5; 12 nucleotides line up with TRBD2. Looked up from germline, CDR1 is SGDLS and CDR2 is YYNGEE. This CDR3 is built from 17 residues. V was clipped by 3 bases and J by 2 bases; unmatched bases: 8. The CDR3 here is CASSDPSGGAGQETQYF. Here the CDR3 DNA reads TGTGCCAGCAGCGACCCTAGCGGGGGGGCCGGACAAGAGACCCAGTACTTC.

V and J are TRBV28 and TRBJ2-5; no clear D gene. Germline V lookup: CDR1 MDHEN, CDR2 SYDVKM. CDR3 size: 14 residues. With 2 bases removed from V and 2 bases from J, the gap between germline ends came to 9 bases. CDR3 protein: CASSLEVSQETQYF. The CDR3 bases are TGTGCCAGCAGTTTAGAGGTCTCTCAAGAGACCCAGTACTTC. The full variable domain, completed using reference TRBV28 and TRBJ2-5, is DVKVTQSSRYLVKRTGEKVFLECVQDMDHENMFWYRQDPGLGLRLIYFSYDVKMKEKGDIPEGYSVSREKKERFSLILESASTNQTSMYLCASSLEVSQETQYFGPGTRLLVL.

This clone was counted between two and nine times. This chain uses TRBV5-6 with TRBJ2-5; TRBD2 agrees at 9 bases. V dropped 1 base and J dropped 1; count of bases not matched to a gene: 2. This CDR3 has 15 residues. The V gene's germline CDR1 is SGHDT and CDR2 YYEEEE. The DNA of the CDR3 is TGTGCCAGCAGCTTGAGGACTAGCGTCCAAGAGACCCAGTACTTC. Translated: CASSLRTSVQETQYF.

This rearrangement joins TRBV30 to TRBJ2-2, with 14 positions matching TRBD2. The germline V gene has CDR1 GTSNPN and CDR2 SVGIG (reference sequence). With 0 bases clipped from V and 5 bases from J, the junction kept 8 bases outside the gene matches. This CDR3 is 18 amino acids long. CDR3 region: CAWSVLGTSGGGTGELFF. The CDR3 DNA is TGTGCCTGGAGTGTACTAGGGACTAGCGGGGGAGGGACCGGGGAGCTGTTTTTT. Supplemented by reference TRBV30 and TRBJ2-2, the full variable domain reads SQTIHQWPATLVQPVGSPLSLECTVEGTSNPNLYWYRQAAGRGLQLLFYSVGIGQISSEVPQNLSASRPQDRQFILSSKKLLLSDSGFYLCAWSVLGTSGGGTGELFFGEGSRLTVL.

The chain has TRBV7-2 and TRBJ2-3; maybe TRBD2 (6 bases). Trimming stripped 7 bases from V and 0 bases from J, with 8 bases between. Looked up from germline, CDR1 is SGHTA and CDR2 is FQGNSA. There are 13 residues in the CDR3. CDR3: CASKSGSTDTQYF. The CDR3 DNA reads TGTGCCAGCAAAAGCGGGAGCACAGATACGCAGTATTTT.

The V call is TRBV4-1, the J call TRBJ2-2, with 14 bases lining up with TRBD2. The V segment lost 3 bases and the J segment 8 bases; nucleotides outside the gene matches: 17. Germline lookup yields CDR1 MGHRA and CDR2 YSYEKL. The length of the CDR3 is 20 residues. In nucleotides, the CDR3 is TGCGCCAGCAGCCAGCCGTCCGGGACTAGCGGGGGCCGTCCGGGTGGGGAGCTGTTTTTT. Protein product: CASSQPSGTSGGRPGGELFF.

This rearrangement joins TRBV12-5 to TRBJ2-2, with no clear D. The germline V gene encodes CDR1 LGHNT and CDR2 FRNRAP. V was trimmed by 7 bases and J by 6 bases, leaving 15 bases between them. CDR3 length: 14 residues. The CDR3, as DNA: TGTGCTAGTGCCGCGGTCGGGTTGGCCGGGGAGCTGTTTTTT. This codes for CASAAVGLAGELFF.

The chain joins TRBV29-1 to TRBJ2-7; TRBD2 aligns across 16 bases. CDR1 is SQVTM and CDR2 is ANQGSEA in the germline V gene. The CDR3 sequence is 18 residues long. V was pared by 4 bases and J by 4 bases, with 13 bases of the junction left unmatched. CDR3 protein: CSVGATGTSGRAPYEQYF. The CDR3 DNA follows: TGCAGCGTTGGGGCTACAGGGACTAGCGGGAGGGCCCCGTACGAGCAGTACTTC.

The chain carries TRBV11-2 and TRBJ1-6; D perhaps matches TRBD1 (6 bases). Deletions cut 2 bases from V and 1 base from J, with 9 bases between. Germline CDR1 and CDR2: SGHAT and FQNNGV. This CDR3 contains 16 residues. CDR3 bases: TGTGCCAGCAGCTTAACAGGGAAATCCTATAATTCACCCCTCCACTTT. This sequence encodes CASSLTGKSYNSPLHF.

J is TRBJ2-7 and V is TRBV25-1, with TRBD2 matching over 11 bases. CDR3 length: 14 residues. V lost 4 bases and J lost 6; bases outside the gene matches: 5. The germline V gene has CDR1 MGHDK and CDR2 SYGVNS. This chain's CDR3 is CASSVGLAGAEQYF. The CDR3 region has the DNA TGTGCCAGCAGTGTTGGACTAGCGGGCGCCGAGCAGTACTTC.

DNA of the CDR3: TGCAGCGTTGAATCAGGGGACAGGGGGCTCAACGAGCAGTACTTC. Translated, it gives CSVESGDRGLNEQYF. The chain uses TRBV29-1 and TRBJ2-7; 12 bases line up with TRBD1. V was clipped by 2 bases and J by 5 bases; unmatched bases: 7. This CDR3 spans 15 amino acids. Germline V lookup: CDR1 SQVTM, CDR2 ANQGSEA.

V usage is TRBV9 and J usage is TRBJ1-1; 8 nucleotides agree with TRBD1. The CDR3 covers 17 residues. Germline V gene lookup returns CDR1 SGDLS and CDR2 YYNGEE. With V trimmed by 4 bases and J by 3 bases, 14 bases remained unmatched. The CDR3 DNA reads TGTGCCAGCAGCAAGTTACCTACGACAGGGGCGTACACTGAAGCTTTCTTT. It encodes CASSKLPTTGAYTEAFF.

The chain uses TRBV5-1 and TRBJ2-5; D is undetermined. V was cut by 0 bases and J by 5 bases, with 2 bases left in between. The CDR3 contains 11 residues. CDR1 and CDR2 from the germline V gene are SGHRS and YFSETQ. The CDR3 here is CASSLEETQYF. The CDR3 region has the DNA TGCGCCAGCAGCTTGGAGGAGACCCAGTACTTC.

This rearrangement joins TRBV28 to TRBJ1-2, with D perhaps matching TRBD1 (5 bases). Deletions cut 3 bases from V and 4 bases from J, with 21 bases between. Per germline, CDR1 MDHEN and CDR2 SYDVKM. CDR3 length: 17 residues. CDR3 in amino acids: CASSFPGRSSGGYGYTF. DNA for the CDR3: TGTGCCAGCAGTTTCCCGGGACGGTCATCCGGAGGCTATGGCTACACCTTC.